The T cell receptor beta chain under discussion was sequenced for a study of human T cells and chemical hapten exposure. Study overall: Slight volume differences across pooled libraries mainly accounted for varying per-sample TCR yields.

Each CDR3 protein gets one entry after TCRdb re-called the RACE reads with MiXCR. The profile shows around 57,000 distinct CDR3 sequences, 9.5% to 12% of them singletons. Only a few counts were recorded for this clonotype. Its matching antigen is unknown. Study conclusions and caveats: Patch test score was positively correlated with the counts of PT1 expanded TCRs.

The time point denotes: patch test 1, 2 weeks after DPC sensitization. Treatment reported: therapeutic diphenylcyclopropenone sensitization with weekly scalp DPC. Whole blood, unfractionated, served as the material for total RNA extraction. The sequences come from whole blood, collected in connection with sensitization to the hapten diphenylcyclopropenone (DPC). This sequence was found in a woman in her thirties or forties with alopecia areata. Some clones in this sample may be carry-over from other donors' samples.

The CDR3 loop reads CASSFGGAETQYF. CDR3 DNA: TGTGCCAGCAGCTTCGGAGGAGCGGAGACCCAGTACTTC. This sequence joins TRBV11-2 and TRBJ2-5; tentative D call: TRBD2 (5 bases). Germline-derived CDR1 and CDR2 are SGHAT and FQNNGV. The ends were cut back, 3 bases at V and 5 bases at J, with 10 bases in the middle. The CDR3 contains 13 residues.